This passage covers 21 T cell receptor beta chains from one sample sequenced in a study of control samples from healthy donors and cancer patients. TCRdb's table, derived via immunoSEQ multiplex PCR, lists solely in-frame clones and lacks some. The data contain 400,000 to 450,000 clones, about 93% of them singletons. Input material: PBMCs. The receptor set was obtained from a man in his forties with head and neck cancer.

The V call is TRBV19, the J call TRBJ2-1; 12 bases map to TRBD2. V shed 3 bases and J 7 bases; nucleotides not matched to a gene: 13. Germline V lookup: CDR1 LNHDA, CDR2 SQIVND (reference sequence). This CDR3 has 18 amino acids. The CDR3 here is CASSMKIPSGGERNEQFF. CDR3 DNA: TGTGCCAGTAGTATGAAGATTCCTAGCGGGGGGGAACGAAATGAGCAGTTCTTC.

The CDR3 spells CASSFQGDQPQHF. CDR3 DNA: TGTGCCAGCAGCTTTCAGGGGGATCAGCCCCAGCATTTT. The chain carries TRBV5-4 and TRBJ1-5, with 7 bases fitting TRBD1. V trimming: 2 bases; J trimming: 5 bases; junction bases outside the gene matches: 1. CDR1 is SGHNT and CDR2 is YYREEE in the germline V gene (reference sequence). There are 13 residues in the CDR3.

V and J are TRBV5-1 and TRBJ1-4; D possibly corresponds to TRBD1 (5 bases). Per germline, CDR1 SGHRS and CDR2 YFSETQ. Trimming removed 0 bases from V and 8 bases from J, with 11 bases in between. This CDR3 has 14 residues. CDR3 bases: TGCGCCAGCAGCTTGGAAGGGGTTCGAGAAAAACTGTTTTTT. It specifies CASSLEGVREKLFF.

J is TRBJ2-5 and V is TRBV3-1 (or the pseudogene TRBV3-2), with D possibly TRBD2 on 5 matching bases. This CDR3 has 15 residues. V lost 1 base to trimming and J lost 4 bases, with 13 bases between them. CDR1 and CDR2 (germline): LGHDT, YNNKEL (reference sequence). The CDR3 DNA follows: TGTGCCAGCAGCCAAGTTGGGGTCCGGGGAGAGACCCAGTACTTC. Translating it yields CASSQVGVRGETQYF.

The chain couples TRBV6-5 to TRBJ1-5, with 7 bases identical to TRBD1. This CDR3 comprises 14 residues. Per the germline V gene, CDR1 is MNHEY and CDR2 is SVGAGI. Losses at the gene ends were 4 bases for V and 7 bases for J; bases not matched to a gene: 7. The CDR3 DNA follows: TGTGCCAGCAGTTCTAGGGGGCTTGGACAGCCCCAGCATTTT. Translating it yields CASSSRGLGQPQHF.

The CDR3 spells CASSQGGDRGDEQYF. In DNA form, the CDR3 reads TGTGCCAGCAGCCAAGGGGGTGACAGGGGCGACGAGCAGTACTTC. The chain joins TRBV4-2 to TRBJ2-7; 8 nucleotides match TRBD1. V shed 1 base and J 5 bases; nucleotides not matched to a gene: 7. CDR1 and CDR2 (germline): LGHNA, YNFKEQ. There are 15 residues in the CDR3.

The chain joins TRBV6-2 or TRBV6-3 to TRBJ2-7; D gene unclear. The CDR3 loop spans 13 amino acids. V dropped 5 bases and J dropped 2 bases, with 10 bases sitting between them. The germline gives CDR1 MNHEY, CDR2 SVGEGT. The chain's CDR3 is CASSPRSTYEQYF. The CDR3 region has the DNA TGTGCCAGCAGTCCCAGGTCGACCTACGAGCAGTACTTC.

CDR3 sequence reads: CASRLVRPMNTGELFF. The CDR3 DNA reads as TGTGCAAGTCGCTTAGTCCGGCCCATGAACACCGGGGAGCTGTTTTTT. V usage is TRBV12-2 and J usage is TRBJ2-2. TRBV12-2 is a recognized pseudogene. The CDR3 has 16 amino acids.

CDR3 nucleotides: TGTGCCAGCAGCTTGGCGGGGAACTCCTACAATGAGCAGTTCTTC. It specifies CASSLAGNSYNEQFF. This chain uses TRBV5-5 with TRBJ2-1; possibly TRBD2 for D (5 bases). The V end was cut by 0 bases, the J end by 0 bases, with 7 bases between. Germline CDR1 SGHKS, CDR2 YYEKEE (reference sequence). This CDR3 contains 15 residues. Variable domain in full (rest from reference TRBV5-5 and TRBJ2-1): DAGVTQSPTHLIKTRGQQVTLRCSPISGHKSVSWYQQVLGQGPQFIFQYYEKEERGRGNFPDRFSARQFPNYSSELNVNALLLGDSALYLCASSLAGNSYNEQFFGPGTRLTVL.

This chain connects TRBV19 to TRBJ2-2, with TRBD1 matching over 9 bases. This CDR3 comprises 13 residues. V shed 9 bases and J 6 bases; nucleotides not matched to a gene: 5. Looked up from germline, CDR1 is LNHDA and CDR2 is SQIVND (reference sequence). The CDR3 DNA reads TGTGCCAGCGGACAGGGGTTACCCGGGGAGCTGTTTTTT. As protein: CASGQGLPGELFF.

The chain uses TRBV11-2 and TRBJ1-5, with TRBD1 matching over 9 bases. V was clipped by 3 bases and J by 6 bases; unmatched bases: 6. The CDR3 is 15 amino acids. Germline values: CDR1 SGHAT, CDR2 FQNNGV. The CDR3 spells CASSLGTGGAQPQHF. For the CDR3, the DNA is TGTGCCAGCAGCTTGGGAACAGGGGGCGCTCAGCCCCAGCATTTT.

DNA for the CDR3: TGTGCCAGCAGCTCCCTTGGGGTTCGGAGCGGGGGCACAGATACGCAGTATTTT. Protein: CASSSLGVRSGGTDTQYF. The chain uses TRBV7-2 and TRBJ2-3, with 7 nucleotides matching TRBD2. With 4 bases clipped from V and 1 base from J, the junction kept 14 bases outside the gene matches. This CDR3 spans 18 amino acids. The germline V gene has CDR1 SGHTA and CDR2 FQGNSA.

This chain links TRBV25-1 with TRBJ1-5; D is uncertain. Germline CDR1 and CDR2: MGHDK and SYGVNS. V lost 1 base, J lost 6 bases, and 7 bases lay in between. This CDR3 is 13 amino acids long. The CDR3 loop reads CASSESFTQPQHF. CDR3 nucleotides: TGTGCCAGCAGTGAATCCTTCACTCAGCCCCAGCATTTT.

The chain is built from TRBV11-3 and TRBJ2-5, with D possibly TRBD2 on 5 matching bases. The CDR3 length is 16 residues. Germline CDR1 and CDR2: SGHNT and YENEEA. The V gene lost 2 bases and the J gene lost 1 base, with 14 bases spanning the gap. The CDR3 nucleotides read TGTGCCAGCAGCTTATCGGGCCCTGGGAGCCAAGAGACCCAGTACTTC. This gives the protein CASSLSGPGSQETQYF.

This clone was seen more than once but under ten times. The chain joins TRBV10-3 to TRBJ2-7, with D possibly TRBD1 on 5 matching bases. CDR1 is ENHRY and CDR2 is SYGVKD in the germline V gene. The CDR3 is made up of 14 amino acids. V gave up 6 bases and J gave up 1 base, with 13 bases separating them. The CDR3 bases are TGTGCCATCAGCCCCTCTAAGGGGTCCTACGAGCAGTACTTC. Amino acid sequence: CAISPSKGSYEQYF.

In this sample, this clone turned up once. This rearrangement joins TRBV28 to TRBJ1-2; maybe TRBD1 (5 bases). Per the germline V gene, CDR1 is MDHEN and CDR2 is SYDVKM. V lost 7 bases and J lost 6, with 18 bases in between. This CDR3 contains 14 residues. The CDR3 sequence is CASTQPGRVNGYTF. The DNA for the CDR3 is TGTGCCAGCACCCAGCCCGGCAGGGTTAATGGCTACACCTTC.

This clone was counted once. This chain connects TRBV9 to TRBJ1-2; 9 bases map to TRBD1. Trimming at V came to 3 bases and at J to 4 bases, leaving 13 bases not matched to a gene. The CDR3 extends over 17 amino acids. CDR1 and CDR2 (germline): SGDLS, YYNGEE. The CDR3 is CASSGSRGQGQVYGYTF. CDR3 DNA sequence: TGTGCCAGCAGCGGATCACGGGGACAGGGTCAAGTCTATGGCTACACCTTC.

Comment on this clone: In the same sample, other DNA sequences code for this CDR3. DNA of the CDR3: TGTGCCAGCACTCCGGCCAGCACAGATACGCAGTATTTT. It encodes CASTPASTDTQYF. The chain recombines TRBV6-5 with TRBJ2-3, with D uncertain. This CDR3 region has 13 residues. Germline loops: CDR1 MNHEY, CDR2 SVGAGI. V was trimmed by 7 bases and J by 0 bases, leaving 8 bases between them.

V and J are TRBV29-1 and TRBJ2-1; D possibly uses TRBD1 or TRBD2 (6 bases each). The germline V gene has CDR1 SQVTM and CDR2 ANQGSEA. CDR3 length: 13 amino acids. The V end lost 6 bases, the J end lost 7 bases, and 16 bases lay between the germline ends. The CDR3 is CSVGAQGGNEQFF. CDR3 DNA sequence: TGCAGCGTGGGGGCGCAGGGAGGAAATGAGCAGTTCTTC.

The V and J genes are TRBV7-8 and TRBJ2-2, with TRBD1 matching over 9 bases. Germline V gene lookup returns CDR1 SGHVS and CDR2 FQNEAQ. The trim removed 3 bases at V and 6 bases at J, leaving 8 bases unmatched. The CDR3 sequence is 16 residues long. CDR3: CASSFQTGGASGELFF. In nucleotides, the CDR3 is TGTGCCAGCAGCTTTCAAACAGGGGGCGCGTCCGGGGAGCTGTTTTTT.

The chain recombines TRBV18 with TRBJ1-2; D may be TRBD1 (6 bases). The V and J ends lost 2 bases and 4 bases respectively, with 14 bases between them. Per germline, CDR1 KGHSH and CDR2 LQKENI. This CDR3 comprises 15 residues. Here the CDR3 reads CASSPGGGDGYGYTF. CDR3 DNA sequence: TGTGCCAGCTCACCAGGGGGGGGCGACGGCTATGGCTACACCTTC.